This T cell receptor beta chain comes out of a study of early T cells in non-severe SARS-CoV-2 infection. TCRdb re-derived calls from the 5' RACE reads in MiXCR, one entry per CDR3 protein. The sample holds 100,000 to 140,000 distinct CDR3 sequences, around 10% seen once. Sequenced input: whole blood. This TCR came from an adult who was a healthcare worker with PCR-confirmed SARS-CoV-2 infection or an uninfected control (not recorded which).

CDR3 coding DNA: TGTGCCAGCAGCTCTTCTCACGAGCAGTACTTC. This sequence encodes CASSSSHEQYF. The rearrangement joins TRBV11-2 to TRBJ2-7; no definite D call. Germline V gene data show CDR1 as SGHAT and CDR2 as FQNNGV. V shed 4 bases and J shed 5 bases, with 6 bases lying between them. The CDR3 extends over 11 amino acids.